This T cell receptor (beta chain) was captured by sequencing in a study of cytomegalovirus exposure and HLA in healthy donors. Study-wide context: The approximately 120 validation repertoires used the same platform as the 650 to 800 first-cohort repertoires, a later analysis reported.

Study findings and constraints: TCR beta chains numbering some 160 were designated cytomegalovirus-associated. There were some public TCRs occurring in many donors, but most TCR sequences were rare.

Generated by immunoSEQ multiplex PCR, the TCRdb table keeps only in-frame clones and is missing some. The sample consists of fewer than 75,000 clones, around 96% of them appearing once. The V gene lost 0 bases and the J gene lost 3 bases, with 8 bases spanning the gap. Germline values: CDR1 LGHNA, CDR2 YNFKEQ. The CDR3 has 15 residues. It was the approximately 110-subject validation cohort, separate from the approximately 670-subject first cohort, to which the donors belonged. Comments on this clone: The antigen is not known.

The source material was PBMCs. The origin of this receptor is a man between 18 and 35 years old in good health and CMV-seronegative. The chain is built from TRBV4-2 and TRBJ1-4; D gene uncertain. CDR3 nucleotides: TGTGCCAGCAGCCAAGATCGAGGGTCTAATGAAAAACTGTTTTTT. This sequence encodes CASSQDRGSNEKLFF.